These 9 T cell receptor beta chains share one sample of origin, sequenced in a study of PD-1 blockade in classical Hodgkin lymphoma. TCRdb's copy holds only in-frame clones and misses some; the assay was immunoSEQ multiplex PCR. The sample holds some 13,000 clones, 80% to 90% seen once. The time point here: cycle 4 day 1 (C4D1), after six to seven weeks of nivolumab. Every patient was affected by relapse after autologous stem cell transplantation, while exposure to brentuximab vedotin was not uniform. The material was peripheral blood mononuclear cells (PBMCs), obtained before the fourth cycle of nivolumab. The receptors were gathered from a human donor with classical Hodgkin lymphoma.

The chain couples TRBV27 to TRBJ2-2; tentative D call: TRBD1 (6 bases). V was clipped by 5 bases and J by 0 bases, with 13 bases between them. The CDR3 is 16 residues long. Germline V gene sequence: CDR1 MNHEY, CDR2 SMNVEV (reference sequence). DNA of the CDR3: TGTGCCAGCAGTCACCACAGGGTCGCGAACACCGGGGAGCTGTTTTTT. It is translated as CASSHHRVANTGELFF.

The chain carries TRBV18 and TRBJ2-1, with 14 nucleotides matching TRBD2. V shed 5 bases and J 5 bases; nucleotides not matched to a gene: 5. CDR1 and CDR2 from the germline V gene are KGHSH and LQKENI. The CDR3 is 16 residues long. The CDR3 nucleotides read TGTGCCAGCTCAACTACGGGACTAGCGGGGGACAATGAGCAGTTCTTC. This gives the protein CASSTTGLAGDNEQFF.

The chain is built from TRBV7-9 and TRBJ2-7; 7 bases match TRBD1. The length of the CDR3 is 15 residues. The V gene's germline CDR1 is SEHNR and CDR2 FQNEAQ (reference sequence). The trim removed 5 bases at V and 3 bases at J, leaving 10 bases unmatched. Here the CDR3 reads CASSLPTGVIYEQYF. The CDR3 DNA reads TGTGCCAGCAGCCTCCCCACAGGGGTGATCTACGAGCAGTACTTC.

The J gene is TRBJ2-3, the V gene TRBV7-9, with D tentatively TRBD1 or TRBD2 (6 bases each). This CDR3 has 12 residues. V lost 6 bases and J 8 bases, leaving 12 bases between the germline ends. CDR1 is SEHNR, CDR2 FQNEAQ, per germline (reference sequence). The CDR3 protein is CASSPEGGTQYF. CDR3 coding DNA: TGTGCCAGCAGTCCGGAGGGGGGTACGCAGTATTTT.

This chain uses TRBV2 with TRBJ2-5, with D possibly TRBD2 on 5 matching bases. Germline V gene sequence: CDR1 SNHLY, CDR2 FYNNEI. The CDR3 is 16 residues long. Trimming stripped 10 bases from V and 4 bases from J, with 25 bases between. For the CDR3, the DNA is TGTGCCACCGTCGGAGGACTTCTGACCGCGGGAGAGACCCAGTACTTC. Residues: CATVGGLLTAGETQYF.

This rearrangement joins TRBV28 to TRBJ2-7; no firm D call. Trimming pared 5 bases from V and 12 bases from J, leaving 20 bases between. This CDR3 contains 13 residues. Germline CDR1 is MDHEN and CDR2 is SYDVKM. The CDR3 DNA reads as TGTGCCAGCAGTCCCGACAACAAGGGTCGTGGGTACTTC. Translation: CASSPDNKGRGYF.

The chain carries TRBV7-3 and TRBJ2-1; D is possibly TRBD2 (5 bases). CDR1 and CDR2 (germline): SGHTA, FQGTGA. Trimming left V 4 bases short and J 0 bases short, with 13 bases between. CDR3 length: 16 residues. CDR3 amino acids: CASSSGVGSSYNEQFF. The CDR3 coding sequence is TGTGCCAGCAGCTCCGGGGTGGGGAGCTCCTACAATGAGCAGTTCTTC. The full variable domain, rest sourced from reference TRBV7-3 and TRBJ2-1, is GAGVSQTPSNKVTEKGKYVELRCDPISGHTALYWYRQSLGQGPEFLIYFQGTGAADDSGLPNDRFFAVRPEGSVSTLKIQRTERGDSAVYLCASSSGVGSSYNEQFFGPGTRLTVL.

The chain recombines TRBV5-4 with TRBJ2-7; TRBD2 is a possible D gene (5 bases). This CDR3 contains 13 residues. CDR1 SGHNT and CDR2 YYREEE come from the germline V gene (reference sequence). V was cut by 0 bases and J by 7 bases, with 11 bases left in between. CDR3 sequence: CASSLERAAEQYF. The CDR3 DNA reads as TGTGCCAGCAGCTTGGAGAGGGCGGCAGAGCAGTACTTC.

Concerning this clone itself: The sample holds other DNA sequences that translate to the same CDR3. The chain recombines TRBV5-6 with TRBJ2-7; TRBD1 agrees at 10 bases. The CDR3 spans 13 residues. V was clipped by 4 bases and J by 8 bases; unmatched bases: 6. Germline V CDR1 and CDR2: SGHDT, YYEEEE. CDR3 DNA: TGTGCCAGCAGCATCGGGACAGGGGCTAAGCAGTACTTC. This gives the protein CASSIGTGAKQYF.